The 27 T cell receptor beta chains reported below all come from one sample, sequenced in a study of lymphopenia after photon versus proton radiotherapy. This table comes from immunoSEQ multiplex PCR, and its TCRdb copy is limited to in-frame clones, with some not included. This repertoire shows 65,000 or so clones, around 90% found once; its top ten account for roughly 13%. The material sequenced was peripheral blood, taken from a patient treated with proton-based radiotherapy. All receptors derive from a man aged 80 or over with esophageal cancer.

The chain carries TRBV9 and TRBJ2-7; TRBD1 aligns across 9 bases. Germline CDR1 and CDR2: SGDLS and YYNGEE. After removal of 4 bases from V and 3 bases from J, the junction contained 20 bases not matched to a gene. CDR3 length: 19 residues. Here the CDR3 DNA reads TGTGCCAGCAGCCCAACCCCCCGGGACAGGGTTGTCTTGTACTACGAGCAGTACTTC. Protein: CASSPTPRDRVVLYYEQYF.

CDR3 protein: CASSPVASGSPQINEQFF. CDR3 bases: TGTGCCAGCTCACCAGTCGCTAGCGGGAGTCCTCAAATCAATGAGCAGTTCTTC. V gene TRBV18 combines with J gene TRBJ2-1, with 10 bases lining up with TRBD2. Germline V gives CDR1 KGHSH, CDR2 LQKENI. V gave up 2 bases and J gave up 6 bases; unmatched junction bases: 13. The CDR3 is 18 amino acids.

This clone was seen a few times. The identical CDR3 is also encoded by other nucleotide sequences in the sample. The chain joins TRBV5-1 to TRBJ1-3; D remains unclear. Germline values: CDR1 SGHRS, CDR2 YFSETQ. The V end lost 0 bases, the J end lost 1 base, and 5 bases lay between the germline ends. The CDR3 runs to 14 residues. The CDR3 DNA is TGCGCCAGCAGCTTGGACCTATCTGGAAACACCATATATTTT. It is translated as CASSLDLSGNTIYF.

The chain uses TRBV18 and TRBJ1-1; a possible D gene is TRBD1 (5 bases). V was trimmed by 0 bases and J by 2 bases, leaving 13 bases between them. From germline, CDR1 is KGHSH and CDR2 LQKENI. The CDR3 is 16 residues long. CDR3: CASSPPVGAVNTEAFF. The CDR3 DNA reads TGTGCCAGCTCACCACCCGTTGGGGCGGTTAACACTGAAGCTTTCTTT.

The chain recombines TRBV7-9 with TRBJ2-7, with D tentatively TRBD1 or TRBD2 (5 bases each). V lost 5 bases, J lost 6 bases, and 23 bases lay in between. Per germline, CDR1 SEHNR and CDR2 FQNEAQ (reference sequence). The CDR3 runs 16 residues. The CDR3 coding sequence is TGTGCCAGCAGCCGACGGGACGACCTCGCCACACCCGAGCAGTACTTC. Its translation: CASSRRDDLATPEQYF.

The V call is TRBV5-5, the J call TRBJ2-7; no firm D call. Per germline, CDR1 SGHKS and CDR2 YYEKEE (reference sequence). The CDR3 has 13 residues. Trimming left V 1 base short and J 6 bases short, with 11 bases between. Here the CDR3 DNA reads TGTGCCAGCAGCTTGAACCCGATTTCCGAGCAGTACTTC. Translated: CASSLNPISEQYF.

This chain uses TRBV27 with TRBJ1-2; no definite D call. V was cut by 5 bases and J by 4 bases, with 11 bases left in between. The CDR3 covers 13 residues. Per the germline V gene, CDR1 is MNHEY and CDR2 is SMNVEV (reference sequence). The CDR3 loop reads CASSPRETYGYTF. The CDR3 bases are TGTGCCAGCAGTCCCCGGGAGACCTATGGCTACACCTTC.

The chain combines TRBV30 with TRBJ2-7, with 9 bases that match TRBD2. This CDR3 is 16 amino acids long. Germline loops: CDR1 GTSNPN, CDR2 SVGIG (reference sequence). After removal of 3 bases from V and 3 bases from J, the junction contained 12 bases not matched to a gene. CDR3 protein: CAWSTLTGRGGYEQYF. As DNA, the CDR3 is TGTGCCTGGAGCACCCTGACAGGGCGGGGGGGCTACGAGCAGTACTTC.

V gene TRBV28 combines with J gene TRBJ1-6; 8 nucleotides match TRBD1. The CDR3 contains 16 residues. V was clipped by 11 bases and J by 6 bases; unmatched bases: 15. The germline CDR1 and CDR2 sequences are MDHEN and SYDVKM. CDR3 sequence (DNA): TGTGCCTGGGCGGAGTCCCGGGACAGGTTTAATTCACCCCTCCACTTT. Protein sequence: CAWAESRDRFNSPLHF.

Worth noting for this clone: A junction boundary mismatches the germline segment, possibly from a read error. V usage is TRBV6-1 and J usage is TRBJ2-1; TRBD2 aligns across 7 bases. The CDR3 length is 19 residues. Germline V gene sequence: CDR1 MNHNS, CDR2 SASEGT. The CDR3 DNA sequence: TGTGCCAGCAGTCAAGCGGGGATTGAGGTGGGAGGCCTATACAATGAGCAGTTCTTC. Translated: CASSQAGIEVGGLYNEQFF.

The V call is TRBV25-1, the J call TRBJ2-3; TRBD1 might be the D (7 bases). This CDR3 is built from 15 residues. V was clipped by 3 bases and J by 4 bases, with 14 bases between them. Germline CDR1 reads MGHDK; CDR2 reads SYGVNS. The CDR3 bases are TGTGCCAGCAGTGAGTCAGGGGGGCAGTCAGATACGCAGTATTTT. Amino acids: CASSESGGQSDTQYF.

This chain connects TRBV12-5 to TRBJ1-5; D remains ambiguous. The CDR3 runs 17 residues. Germline CDR1 LGHNT, CDR2 FRNRAP. V dropped 0 bases and J dropped 7 bases, with 19 bases sitting between them. CDR3 nucleotides: TGTGCTAGTGGTTTGGTACATTGGAAACCCGATGGACAGCCCCAGCATTTT. Translating gives CASGLVHWKPDGQPQHF.

This chain connects TRBV18 to TRBJ1-5; perhaps TRBD1 as D (6 bases). The germline gives CDR1 KGHSH, CDR2 LQKENI. Deletions cut 3 bases from V and 5 bases from J, with 14 bases between. The CDR3 runs 15 residues. The CDR3 bases are TGTGCCAGCTCACCGTGGACAGAACCGTATCAGCCCCAGCATTTT. This translates into CASSPWTEPYQPQHF.

In its sample, this clone was seen once. The chain couples TRBV14 to TRBJ1-3; tentative D call: TRBD1 (5 bases). The V gene's germline CDR1 is SGHDN and CDR2 FVKESK. The CDR3 totals 13 residues. V lost 5 bases and J 3 bases, leaving 8 bases between the germline ends. This CDR3 is CASSIDSGNTIYF. The CDR3 coding sequence is TGTGCCAGCAGCATAGACAGTGGAAACACCATATATTTT.

V usage is TRBV4-2 and J usage is TRBJ2-5; 14 nucleotides line up with TRBD2. Germline V gene sequence: CDR1 LGHNA, CDR2 YNFKEQ. This CDR3 has 17 amino acids. With V trimmed by 2 bases and J by 5 bases, 7 bases remained unmatched. In nucleotides, the CDR3 is TGTGCCAGCAGCCAATTGACTAGCGGGAGGGGGCTGGAGACCCAGTACTTC. Its protein product is CASSQLTSGRGLETQYF.

This sequence joins TRBV27 and TRBJ2-5, with 14 positions matching TRBD2. The junction had 14 bases not matched to a gene; V was cut back by 3 bases and J by 5 bases. The CDR3 sequence is 19 residues long. From germline, CDR1 is MNHEY and CDR2 SMNVEV (reference sequence). In DNA, the CDR3 is TGTGCCAGCAGTTTGGTCACCAAGGGACTAGCGGGAGCGGGGGAGACCCAGTACTTC. Residues: CASSLVTKGLAGAGETQYF.

The chain is built from TRBV2 and TRBJ2-1; 8 positions match TRBD2. The V segment lost 3 bases and the J segment 13 bases; nucleotides outside the gene matches: 8. The CDR3 loop spans 13 amino acids. Germline V lookup: CDR1 SNHLY, CDR2 FYNNEI. DNA for the CDR3: TGTGCCAGCAGTGAGGGGCGGGAGGCCACTCAGTTCTTC. Amino acids: CASSEGREATQFF.

The chain uses TRBV4-3 and TRBJ2-7; 9 bases line up with TRBD1. V dropped 0 bases and J dropped 5; count of bases not matched to a gene: 8. The CDR3 is 16 residues long. Germline V lookup: CDR1 LGHNA, CDR2 YSLEER. The CDR3 DNA is TGCGCCAGCAGCCAAGAGGGACAGGGTGGGATCCACGAGCAGTACTTC. Protein sequence: CASSQEGQGGIHEQYF.

The rearrangement links TRBV19 to TRBJ1-2; D gene unclear. Germline CDR1 and CDR2: LNHDA and SQIVND (reference sequence). The CDR3 totals 12 residues. The V and J ends lost 9 bases and 5 bases respectively, with 13 bases between them. The CDR3 reads CASGRYAYGYTF. The CDR3 DNA sequence: TGTGCCAGCGGGAGATATGCTTATGGCTACACCTTC.

The chain employs TRBV7-3 and TRBJ2-7, with 9 bases lining up with TRBD2. Germline lookup yields CDR1 SGHTA and CDR2 FQGTGA. J was trimmed by 2 bases and V by 3 bases; bases with no gene match: 5. This CDR3 comprises 15 residues. Here the CDR3 DNA reads TGTGCCAGCAGCTTGGGCGGGGGGGCCCCCTACGAGCAGTACTTC. This codes for CASSLGGGAPYEQYF.

The chain combines TRBV27 with TRBJ1-1, with D possibly matching TRBD1 (5 bases). The germline CDR1 and CDR2 sequences are MNHEY and SMNVEV (reference sequence). Trimming shortened V by 3 bases and J by 8 bases, and 13 bases separated the two germline ends. CDR3 size: 13 residues. In DNA form, the CDR3 reads TGTGCCAGCAGTTTCTCGGCAGGGAGAGAAGCTTTCTTT. Protein sequence: CASSFSAGREAFF.

The chain carries TRBV28 and TRBJ1-2; D unresolved. The germline V gene encodes CDR1 MDHEN and CDR2 SYDVKM. The CDR3 totals 13 residues. V was trimmed by 5 bases and J by 2 bases, leaving 9 bases between them. The CDR3 DNA reads TGTGCCAGCAGTCCAAACATCAACTATGGCTACACCTTC. The encoded protein is CASSPNINYGYTF.

The chain carries TRBV7-6 and TRBJ1-5; D is perhaps TRBD1 (6 bases). The CDR3 is 16 amino acids. Trimming cost V 1 base and J 0 bases, with 10 bases left between them. CDR1 is SGHVS and CDR2 is FNYEAQ in the germline V gene. This chain's CDR3 is CASSLGGAYSNQPQHF. Here the CDR3 DNA reads TGTGCCAGCAGCTTAGGGGGGGCGTATAGCAATCAGCCCCAGCATTTT.

This chain links TRBV5-1 with TRBJ2-5; TRBD2 is a possible D gene (6 bases). Trimming cost V 4 bases and J 4 bases, with 14 bases left between them. CDR1 and CDR2 (germline): SGHRS, YFSETQ. The CDR3 is 14 residues long. CDR3 amino acids: CASSTGTPGETQYF. CDR3 DNA sequence: TGCGCCAGCAGCACCGGGACTCCGGGAGAGACCCAGTACTTC.

The V call is TRBV5-6, the J call TRBJ2-2; 7 bases line up with TRBD1. CDR1 and CDR2 from the germline V gene are SGHDT and YYEEEE. The CDR3 runs 14 residues. Trimming cost V 1 base and J 6 bases; bases outside gene matches: 3. The CDR3 reads CASSLPQGPGELFF. In DNA, the CDR3 is TGTGCCAGCAGCTTGCCACAGGGGCCCGGGGAGCTGTTTTTT.

This clone was detected once. The chain is built from TRBV27 and TRBJ1-6; D gene unclear. Germline assignment: CDR1 MNHEY and CDR2 SMNVEV (reference sequence). Trimming removed 0 bases at V and 8 bases at J, with 11 bases between. CDR3 length equals 15 residues. In DNA, the CDR3 is TGTGCCAGCAGTTTATCCTCCCAGCTTTATTCACCCCTCCACTTT. Translated: CASSLSSQLYSPLHF.

This chain uses TRBV2 with TRBJ2-3; no clear D gene. The CDR3 has 16 residues. Germline V gives CDR1 SNHLY, CDR2 FYNNEI. V was pared by 2 bases and J by 0 bases, with 12 bases between. The CDR3 spells CASSESPGSSTDTQYF. The CDR3 DNA reads as TGTGCCAGCAGTGAATCCCCGGGCTCTAGCACAGATACGCAGTATTTT.